This T cell receptor (beta chain) is from a study of T cell repertoires and Cas9 in healthy adults (dated by TCRdb to the late 2010s). The study in broad terms: Within the CD4 and CD8 compartments, SpCas9-reactive T cells were assessed for multi-effector potency, cytotoxicity and lineage determination. The study examined preexisting T cell immunity against the Streptococcus pyogenes Cas9 nuclease (SpCas9) used in CRISPR gene editing.

Donors were healthy humans. A remark on this clone: Which antigen it targets is not known. No base quality information exists; no much larger clone differs at one position.

Overall study results and their limits: SpCas9-reactive regulatory T cells were reported to mitigate proliferation and function of SpCas9-reactive effector T cells in vitro.

At the junction V is shortened by 2 bases and J by 5 bases; bases outside the gene matches: 9. Sequences SGDLS (CDR1) and YYNGEE (CDR2) are obtained from the germline V gene. The CDR3, from cysteine to phenylalanine, totals 15 residues. Only the CDR3 region is kept as DNA, spanning 45 bases read in frame from base 1. The protocol used for the library was the immunoSEQ multiplex PCR assay. TCRdb's version of the immuneACCESS table is confined to in-frame rearrangements and falls short of the full clone set. An unresolved V gene accounts for under half of the shortfall where checked; the remainder is of unknown origin. This sample lists around 20,000 clones; 91% were detected once. The top ten clonotypes cover around 1.5% of the sample.

The chain is assembled from TRBV9 and TRBJ1-2; 7 bases in the junction line up with TRBD1. Material for sequencing was CD4+ effector T cells (CD127+, CD25-, CD137-, CD154-) from PBMCs; culture status not recorded. The clonotype originates from a human donor in good health. The CDR3 loop reads CASSVRQGNDYGYTF. The bases are TGTGCCAGCAGCGTGCGACAGGGCAACGATTATGGCTACACCTTC.